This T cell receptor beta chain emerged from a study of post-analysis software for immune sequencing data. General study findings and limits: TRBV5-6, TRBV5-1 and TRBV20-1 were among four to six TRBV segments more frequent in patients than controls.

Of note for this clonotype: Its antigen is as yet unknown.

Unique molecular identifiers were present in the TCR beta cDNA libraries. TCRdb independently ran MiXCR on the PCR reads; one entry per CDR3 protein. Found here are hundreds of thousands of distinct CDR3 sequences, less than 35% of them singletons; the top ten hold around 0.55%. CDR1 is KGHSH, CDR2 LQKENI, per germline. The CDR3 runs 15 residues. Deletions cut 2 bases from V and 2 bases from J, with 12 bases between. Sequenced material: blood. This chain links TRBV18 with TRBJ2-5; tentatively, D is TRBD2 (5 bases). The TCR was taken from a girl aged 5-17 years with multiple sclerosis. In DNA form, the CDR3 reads TGTGCCAGCTCACCATTTCGGGGAGAACAAGAGACCCAGTACTTC. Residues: CASSPFRGEQETQYF.